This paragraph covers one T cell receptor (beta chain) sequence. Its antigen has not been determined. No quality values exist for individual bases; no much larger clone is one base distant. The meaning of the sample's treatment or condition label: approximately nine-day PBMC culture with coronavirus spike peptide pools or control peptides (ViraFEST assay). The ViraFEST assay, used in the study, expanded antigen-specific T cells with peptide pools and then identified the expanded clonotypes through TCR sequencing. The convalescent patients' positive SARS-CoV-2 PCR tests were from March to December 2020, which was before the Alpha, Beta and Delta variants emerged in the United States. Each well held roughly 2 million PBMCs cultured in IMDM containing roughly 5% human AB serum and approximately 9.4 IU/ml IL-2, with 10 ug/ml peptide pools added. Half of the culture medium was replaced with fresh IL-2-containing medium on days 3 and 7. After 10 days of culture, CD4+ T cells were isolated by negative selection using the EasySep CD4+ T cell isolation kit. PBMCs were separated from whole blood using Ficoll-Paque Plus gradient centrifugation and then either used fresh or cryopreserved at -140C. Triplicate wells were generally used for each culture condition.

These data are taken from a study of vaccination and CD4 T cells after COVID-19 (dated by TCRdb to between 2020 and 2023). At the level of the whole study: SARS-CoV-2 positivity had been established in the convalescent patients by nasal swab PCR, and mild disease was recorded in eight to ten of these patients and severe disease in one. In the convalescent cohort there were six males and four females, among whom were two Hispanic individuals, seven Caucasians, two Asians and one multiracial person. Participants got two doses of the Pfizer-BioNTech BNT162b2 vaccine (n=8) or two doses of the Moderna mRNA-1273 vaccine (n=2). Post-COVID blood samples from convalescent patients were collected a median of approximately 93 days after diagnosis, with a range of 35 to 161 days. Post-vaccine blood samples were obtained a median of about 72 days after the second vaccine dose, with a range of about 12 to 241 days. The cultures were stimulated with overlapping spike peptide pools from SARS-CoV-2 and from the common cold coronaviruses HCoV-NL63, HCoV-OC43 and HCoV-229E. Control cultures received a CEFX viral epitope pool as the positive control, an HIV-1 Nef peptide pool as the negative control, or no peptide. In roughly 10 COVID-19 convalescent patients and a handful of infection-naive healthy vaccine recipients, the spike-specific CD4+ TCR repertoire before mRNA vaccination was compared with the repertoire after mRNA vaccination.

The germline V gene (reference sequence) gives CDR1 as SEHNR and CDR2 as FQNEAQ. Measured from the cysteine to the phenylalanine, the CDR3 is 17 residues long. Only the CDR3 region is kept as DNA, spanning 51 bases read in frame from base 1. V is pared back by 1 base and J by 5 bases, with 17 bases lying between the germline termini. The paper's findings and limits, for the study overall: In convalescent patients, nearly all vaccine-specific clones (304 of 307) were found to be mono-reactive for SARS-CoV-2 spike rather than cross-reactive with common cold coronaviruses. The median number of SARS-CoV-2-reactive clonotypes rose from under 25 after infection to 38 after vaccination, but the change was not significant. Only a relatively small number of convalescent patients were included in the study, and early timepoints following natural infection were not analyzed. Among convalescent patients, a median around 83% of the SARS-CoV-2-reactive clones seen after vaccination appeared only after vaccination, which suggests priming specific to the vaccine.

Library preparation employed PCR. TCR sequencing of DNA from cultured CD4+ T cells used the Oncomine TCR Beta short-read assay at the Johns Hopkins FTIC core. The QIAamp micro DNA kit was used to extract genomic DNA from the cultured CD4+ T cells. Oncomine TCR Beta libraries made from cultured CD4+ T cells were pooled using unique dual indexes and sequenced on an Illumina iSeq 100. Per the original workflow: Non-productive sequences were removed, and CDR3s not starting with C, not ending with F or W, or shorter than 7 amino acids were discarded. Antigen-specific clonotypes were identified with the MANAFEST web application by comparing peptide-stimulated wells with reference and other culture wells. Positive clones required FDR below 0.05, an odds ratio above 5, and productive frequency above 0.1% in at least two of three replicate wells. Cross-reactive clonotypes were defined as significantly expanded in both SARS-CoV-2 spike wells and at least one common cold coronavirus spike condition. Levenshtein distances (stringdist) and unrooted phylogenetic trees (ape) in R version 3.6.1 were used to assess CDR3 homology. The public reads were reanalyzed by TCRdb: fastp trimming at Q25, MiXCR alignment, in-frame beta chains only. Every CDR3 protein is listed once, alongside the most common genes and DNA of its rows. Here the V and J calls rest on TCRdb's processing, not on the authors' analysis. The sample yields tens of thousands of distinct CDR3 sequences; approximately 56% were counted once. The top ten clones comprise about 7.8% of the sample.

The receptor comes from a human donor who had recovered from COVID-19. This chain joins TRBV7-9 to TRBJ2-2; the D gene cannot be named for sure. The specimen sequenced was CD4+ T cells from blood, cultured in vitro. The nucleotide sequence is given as TGTGCCAGCAGCTTAGTGGGAAGGACGACATCAACCGGGGAGCTGTTTTTT. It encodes CASSLVGRTTSTGELFF.